The sample holds many counts of the clone carrying this T cell receptor beta chain. Antigen: not known. Template switching created a universal primer site, and the cDNA included unique molecular identifiers. From the 5' RACE reads, TCRdb called clonotypes with MiXCR, one entry per CDR3 protein. The profile shows under 300,000 distinct CDR3 sequences, more than 13% of them singletons. Trimming took 5 bases from V and 3 from J, leaving 11 bases between them. The CDR3 is 14 amino acids. The germline V gene encodes CDR1 SEHNR and CDR2 FQNEAQ (reference sequence). This entry is derived from a study of identical twins. General study points: Not following the same donors, the study drew its conclusions from cross-sectional statistical analysis. Out-of-frame beta chain sequences displayed weaker excess sharing between twins. Diverse VJ usage suggested most zero-insertion clonotypes were not invariant T cells.

The TCR sequence derives from a young woman in good health. The chain couples TRBV7-9 to TRBJ1-5; a weak D match, TRBD1 (6 bases). Sequences were obtained from memory (CD45RO+) T cells sorted from blood. The CDR3 region is CASSPSGDNQPQHF. CDR3 in DNA: TGTGCCAGCAGCCCTTCAGGGGACAATCAGCCCCAGCATTTT.